Given below is one T cell receptor beta chain in context. Its antigen is still unknown. CDR1 SGHRS and CDR2 YFSETQ come from the germline V gene. CDR3 length equals 15 residues. Trimming took off 4 bases at V and 0 bases at J, with 14 bases between the two ends. Only in-frame clones appear in the TCRdb table, and some are missing; sequencing was by immunoSEQ multiplex PCR. This sample carries about 390,000 clones, roughly 90% of them seen once, and the ten largest clones take about 1.7%. The data derive from a study of Ad26.COV2.S vaccination and SARS-CoV-2 variants. Treatment noted: roughly 20 received Ad26.COV2.S at low or high dose, single or two shots; 5 received placebo; per-sample allocation not given. Samples came from day 63 after the first vaccine or placebo injection. General observations from the study: Total T cell responses, in the TCR breadth and depth analyses, may have been underestimated.

The receptor's source is a person between 18 and 65 years old who received the Ad26.COV2.S COVID-19 vaccine or a placebo. The chain links TRBV5-1 to TRBJ2-7, with TRBD1 as a possible D gene (6 bases). The sample was peripheral blood, taken in a trial of Ad26.COV2.S vaccine versus placebo. The CDR3 nucleotides read TGCGCCAGCAGCAAAAGGACAGAGCTCTCCTACGAGCAGTACTTC. It codes for CASSKRTELSYEQYF.